This entry lists 30 T cell receptor beta chains sequenced from one sample in a study of blood T cell repertoires in COVID-19. The protocol was immunoSEQ multiplex PCR, while the TCRdb copy is restricted to in-frame clones and leaves out a portion. The sample lists approximately 50,000 clones; about 90% were seen once. Sequencing input: peripheral blood. These TCRs come from a man aged 45 to 65 with active COVID-19.

This sequence joins TRBV7-2 and TRBJ2-5, with 7 bases fitting TRBD2. CDR1 is SGHTA, CDR2 FQGNSA, per germline. This CDR3 region has 18 residues. V lost 1 base and J lost 4; bases outside the gene matches: 15. CDR3 DNA sequence: TGTGCCAGCAGCTTAGGGGCGGGGGTCGGACCCGGGACAGAGACCCAGTACTTC. This gives the protein CASSLGAGVGPGTETQYF.

The rearrangement uses TRBV11-2 and TRBJ1-6; TRBD1 matches 9 bases. In germline, CDR1 is SGHAT, CDR2 FQNNGV. J lost 6 bases, V lost 4 bases, and 7 bases had no gene match. CDR3 length: 16 residues. The CDR3 bases are TGTGCCAGCAGCTCGCTTAAGGGACAGGGTAATTCACCCCTCCACTTT. Its translation: CASSSLKGQGNSPLHF.

The chain recombines TRBV24-1 with TRBJ2-1; TRBD2 is a possible D gene (6 bases). V was shortened by 4 bases and J by 7 bases, with 10 bases between the two germline ends. CDR1 is KGHDR and CDR2 is SFDVKD in the germline V gene. The CDR3 is 13 amino acids. DNA for the CDR3: TGTGCCACCAGTGACCCGACTAGGAATGAGCAGTTCTTC. Translation: CATSDPTRNEQFF.

The gene calls are TRBV12-3 or TRBV12-4 and TRBJ1-2; perhaps TRBD1 as D (6 bases). The CDR3 runs to 12 residues. The ends were cut back, 6 bases at V and 4 bases at J, with 9 bases in the middle. CDR3 in DNA: TGTGCCAGCAGCCGACAGGCCTATGGCTACACCTTC. This encodes CASSRQAYGYTF.

The CDR3 loop reads CATSDSAGAGETQYF. The CDR3, as DNA: TGTGCCACCAGTGATTCGGCGGGGGCAGGAGAGACCCAGTACTTC. J is TRBJ2-5 and V is TRBV24-1; the D gene is possibly TRBD2 (7 bases). The CDR3 spans 15 residues. Trimming took off 2 bases at V and 4 bases at J, with 13 bases between the two ends. CDR1 is KGHDR and CDR2 is SFDVKD in the germline V gene.

The chain couples TRBV11-2 to TRBJ2-5; 11 bases are shared with TRBD1. Germline V lookup: CDR1 SGHAT, CDR2 FQNNGV. The J segment lost 4 bases and the V segment lost 5 bases, leaving 12 bases of the junction unmatched. This CDR3 region has 17 residues. The CDR3 sequence: CASSPIRTGGRGETQYF. DNA for the CDR3: TGTGCCAGCAGCCCCATAAGGACAGGGGGCCGGGGAGAGACCCAGTACTTC.

The genes are TRBV24-1 and TRBJ2-2; 7 bases match TRBD2. V was pared by 12 bases and J by 7 bases, with 10 bases of the junction left unmatched. Germline V lookup: CDR1 KGHDR, CDR2 SFDVKD. The length of the CDR3 is 13 residues. CDR3 region: CAAAGRRFGELFF. The CDR3 DNA reads as TGTGCCGCAGCGGGACGGCGCTTCGGGGAGCTGTTTTTT.

This clone was picked up one time. This chain links TRBV28 with TRBJ1-6; the match to TRBD1 covers 7 bases. Trimming at V came to 11 bases and at J to 10 bases, leaving 8 bases not matched to a gene. Germline V lookup: CDR1 MDHEN, CDR2 SYDVKM. The CDR3 is made up of 12 amino acids. Here the CDR3 DNA reads TGTGCCGTGAGACAGGGCGGGTCACCCCTCCACTTT. Residues: CAVRQGGSPLHF.

The chain joins TRBV4-2 to TRBJ2-1, with a possible D match to TRBD1 (5 bases). The length of the CDR3 is 16 residues. Between the trimmed V and J ends, which lost 3 bases and 4 bases, there was a span of 16 bases. CDR1 is LGHNA, CDR2 YNFKEQ, per germline. CDR3 sequence (DNA): TGTGCCAGCAGCCACCACCCCCAGGGAACGTACAATGAGCAGTTCTTC. Translation gives CASSHHPQGTYNEQFF.

Here the CDR3 reads CASSLYSKNTGELFF. The CDR3, as DNA: TGTGCCAGCAGCTTGTACTCGAAGAACACCGGGGAGCTGTTTTTT. V usage is TRBV5-4 and J usage is TRBJ2-2, with no clear D. Germline-derived CDR1 and CDR2 are SGHNT and YYREEE (reference sequence). The germline V and J ends were trimmed by 1 base and 1 base, with 8 bases remaining between them. The CDR3 consists of 15 residues.

This clone has only a few counts. This sequence joins TRBV2 and TRBJ2-7; 7 bases are a match to TRBD1. J lost 0 bases, V lost 6 bases, and 2 bases had no gene match. CDR3 length equals 13 residues. Germline CDR1 SNHLY, CDR2 FYNNEI. CDR3 bases: TGTGCCAGCAGGGGGACAGTCTCCTACGAGCAGTACTTC. This sequence encodes CASRGTVSYEQYF.

The V call is TRBV7-8, the J call TRBJ2-1, with 13 bases aligning to TRBD2. With 5 bases clipped from V and 7 bases from J, the junction kept 5 bases outside the gene matches. Germline lookup yields CDR1 SGHVS and CDR2 FQNEAQ. This CDR3 spans 15 amino acids. The CDR3 reads CASSLLAGGWNEQFF. CDR3 coding DNA: TGTGCCAGCAGCCTACTAGCGGGAGGGTGGAATGAGCAGTTCTTC.

This chain uses TRBV6-1 with TRBJ2-1; D gene unclear. Trimming stripped 2 bases from V and 5 bases from J, with 7 bases between. The CDR3 has 13 amino acids. Germline V gives CDR1 MNHNS, CDR2 SASEGT. The CDR3 nucleotides are TGTGCCAGCAGTGAATCCCCAGACAATGAGCAGTTCTTC. Translating gives CASSESPDNEQFF.

This chain links TRBV7-2 with TRBJ2-3, with TRBD1 matching 7 bases. Germline trimming cut 5 bases from V and 4 bases from J; bases unmatched to any gene: 9. From germline, CDR1 is SGHTA and CDR2 FQGNSA. This CDR3 contains 15 residues. The CDR3 reads CASSQGGRGADTQYF. The CDR3, as DNA: TGTGCCAGCAGCCAAGGGGGCAGGGGTGCAGATACGCAGTATTTT.

CDR3 loop: CASTPVIGGGHNEQFF. DNA for the CDR3: TGTGCCAGCACCCCGGTCATCGGCGGGGGACACAATGAGCAGTTCTTC. This chain connects TRBV6-4 to TRBJ2-1, with TRBD2 matching over 7 bases. Per the germline V gene, CDR1 is MRHNA and CDR2 is SNTAGT. V was clipped by 7 bases and J by 5 bases; unmatched bases: 14. The CDR3 contains 16 residues.

This clone was seen just once. The rearrangement joins TRBV19 to TRBJ2-3, with D maybe TRBD2 (7 bases). CDR1 is LNHDA and CDR2 is SQIVND in the germline V gene (reference sequence). The germline V and J ends were trimmed by 3 bases and 4 bases, with 20 bases remaining between them. The CDR3 sequence is 17 residues long. DNA of the CDR3: TGTGCCAGTAGTATTCGAGGGGGGAGGGCGAAATCAGATACGCAGTATTTT. As protein: CASSIRGGRAKSDTQYF.

V gene TRBV11-3 combines with J gene TRBJ2-7, with a possible D match to TRBD1 (6 bases). V lost 4 bases and J lost 7, with 17 bases in between. Germline CDR1 and CDR2: SGHNT and YENEEA. CDR3 length: 14 residues. CDR3 DNA: TGTGCCAGCAGCTCAATAGGGGGTACGCGAGAGCAGTACTTC. Translation gives CASSSIGGTREQYF. Full variable domain (remainder filled in from reference TRBV11-3 and TRBJ2-7): EAGVVQSPRYKIIEKKQPVAFWCNPISGHNTLYWYLQNLGQGPELLIRYENEEAVDDSQLPKDRFSAERLKGVDSTLKIQPAELGDSAVYLCASSSIGGTREQYFGPGTRLTVT.

The rearrangement uses TRBV25-1 and TRBJ2-7; the D is unclear. The ends were cut back, 3 bases at V and 1 base at J, with 10 bases in the middle. The CDR3 loop spans 14 amino acids. Germline V gene data show CDR1 as MGHDK and CDR2 as SYGVNS. CDR3 sequence reads: CASSDPSASYEQYF. The CDR3 DNA is TGTGCCAGCAGTGACCCCAGCGCGTCCTACGAGCAGTACTTC.

The sample holds one count of this clone. The chain recombines TRBV19 with TRBJ2-6; possibly TRBD2 for D (7 bases). The CDR3 loop spans 16 amino acids. CDR1 and CDR2 (germline): LNHDA, SQIVND (reference sequence). V was pared by 5 bases and J by 0 bases, with 11 bases between. CDR3: CASSLRGASGANVLTF. The DNA for the CDR3 is TGTGCCAGTAGTCTACGGGGGGCCTCTGGGGCCAACGTCCTGACTTTC.

The V and J genes are TRBV18 and TRBJ1-2, with 7 bases fitting TRBD1. Trimming removed 7 bases from V and 4 bases from J; junction bases left unmatched: 9. The CDR3 spans 14 residues. Germline V gives CDR1 KGHSH, CDR2 LQKENI. CDR3 region: CASWDGTATYGYTF. In DNA, the CDR3 is TGTGCCAGCTGGGACGGGACAGCCACCTATGGCTACACCTTC.

The gene calls are TRBV30 and TRBJ2-1; unclear D gene. This CDR3 comprises 12 residues. V was clipped by 1 base and J by 4 bases, with 5 bases between them. Looked up from germline, CDR1 is GTSNPN and CDR2 is SVGIG (reference sequence). The CDR3 loop is CAWSAPYNEQFF. CDR3 DNA: TGTGCCTGGAGTGCCCCTTACAATGAGCAGTTCTTC.

The gene calls are TRBV19 and TRBJ2-1; TRBD1 matches at 7 bases. The ends lost 3 bases at V and 9 bases at J; junction bases unmatched: 2. Germline V CDR1 and CDR2: LNHDA, SQIVND (reference sequence). CDR3 length: 12 residues. The DNA of the CDR3 is TGTGCCAGTAGTATCACAGGGGTTGAGCAGTTCTTC. Translating it yields CASSITGVEQFF.

Only a few counts were recorded for this clone. V gene TRBV4-3 combines with J gene TRBJ2-5; 11 bases are a match to TRBD2. CDR3 length: 17 amino acids. V shed 4 bases, J shed 4 bases, and the junction held 11 bases outside the gene matches. CDR1 LGHNA and CDR2 YSLEER come from the germline V gene. The CDR3 region has the DNA TGCGCCAGCAGCCTCAAAAATAGCGGGGGGGAGGTAGAGACCCAGTACTTC. This sequence encodes CASSLKNSGGEVETQYF.

This clone appeared once. The chain combines TRBV18 with TRBJ1-2; TRBD1 matches 9 bases. Losses at the gene ends were 6 bases for V and 0 bases for J; bases not matched to a gene: 5. Looked up from germline, CDR1 is KGHSH and CDR2 is LQKENI. The CDR3 covers 15 residues. The DNA for the CDR3 is TGTGCCAGCTCGCCGAGGGACAGGGCTAACTATGGCTACACCTTC. This codes for CASSPRDRANYGYTF.

The J gene is TRBJ2-5, the V gene TRBV18; 7 positions match TRBD1. This CDR3 is 14 amino acids long. The trim removed 5 bases at V and 2 bases at J, leaving 5 bases unmatched. From germline, CDR1 is KGHSH and CDR2 LQKENI. The CDR3 sequence is CASSTGTVQETQYF. CDR3 DNA sequence: TGTGCCAGCTCAACTGGGACAGTACAAGAGACCCAGTACTTC.

The chain is built from TRBV5-4 and TRBJ2-7; 7 positions match TRBD1. Trimming at V came to 4 bases and at J to 6 bases, leaving 7 bases not matched to a gene. CDR3 size: 13 residues. The V gene's germline CDR1 is SGHNT and CDR2 YYREEE (reference sequence). CDR3 loop: CASSQGQRGEQYF. CDR3 nucleotides: TGTGCCAGCAGCCAGGGACAGAGGGGCGAGCAGTACTTC. Full variable domain (missing parts from reference TRBV5-4 and TRBJ2-7): ETGVTQSPTHLIKTRGQQVTLRCSSQSGHNTVSWYQQALGQGPQFIFQYYREEENGRGNFPPRFSGLQFPNYSSELNVNALELDDSALYLCASSQGQRGEQYFGPGTRLTVT.

The DNA of the CDR3 is TGTGCCAGCAGTCTAAGGGGGGGCGGCACTGAAGCTTTCTTT. Protein sequence: CASSLRGGGTEAFF. The chain is built from TRBV5-5 and TRBJ1-1; D might be TRBD1 (6 bases). Looked up from germline, CDR1 is SGHKS and CDR2 is YYEKEE (reference sequence). V shed 5 bases and J shed 4 bases, with 15 bases lying between them. The CDR3 has 14 residues.

The V call is TRBV28, the J call TRBJ2-1; 8 positions match TRBD1. J was trimmed by 2 bases and V by 4 bases; bases with no gene match: 7. Germline values: CDR1 MDHEN, CDR2 SYDVKM. CDR3 length equals 16 residues. The CDR3 DNA sequence: TGTGCCAGCAGTTCCCGGGCAGGGGGCACCTACAATGAGCAGTTCTTC. Translation gives CASSSRAGGTYNEQFF.

J is TRBJ2-2 and V is TRBV27; 7 bases are shared with TRBD2. Germline CDR1 is MNHEY and CDR2 is SMNVEV (reference sequence). The CDR3 extends over 16 amino acids. V shed 3 bases, J shed 0 bases, and the junction held 4 bases outside the gene matches. Written as DNA, the CDR3 is TGTGCCAGCAGTTTCCGCGGGGGAGCGAACACCGGGGAGCTGTTTTTT. Residues: CASSFRGGANTGELFF.

This clone has a single count. The chain links TRBV5-4 to TRBJ2-4; 9 bases agree with TRBD1. After removal of 0 bases from V and 9 bases from J, the junction contained 4 bases not matched to a gene. Germline-derived CDR1 and CDR2 are SGHNT and YYREEE (reference sequence). The CDR3 has 14 amino acids. Here the CDR3 DNA reads TGTGCCAGCAGCTTGGACGCGGGACAGGGCATTCAGTACTTC. Its translation: CASSLDAGQGIQYF.